This TCR beta chain was observed in a study of cytomegalovirus exposure and HLA in healthy donors. As for the study in general: In a later analysis, it was reported that the 120 validation repertoires had been produced on the same platform as the 690 or so repertoires belonging to the first cohort. Broader study findings: Reported performance of the classifier showed diagnosis of cytomegalovirus status with high specificity and sensitivity. TCR beta chains numbering 150 to 200 were designated cytomegalovirus-associated. A later analysis found first-cohort TCR clusters tended to co-occur in the 100 to 150 validation repertoires.

Here immunoSEQ multiplex PCR was the method, and the copy in TCRdb shows in-frame clones only, minus some. The sample lists hundreds of thousands of clones; around 90% were seen once. Per germline, CDR1 LGHNA and CDR2 YNFKEQ. The V gene end was trimmed by 0 bases and the J gene end by 4 bases; junction bases not matched to a gene: 8. The CDR3 spans 18 residues. As to this clone: The antigen is not known.

The source is a woman aged 25 to 39 in good health and CMV-seronegative. V and J are TRBV4-2 and TRBJ2-5, with 13 nucleotides matching TRBD2. Sequenced: PBMCs. CDR3 coding DNA: TGTGCCAGCAGCCAAGAGAAAGGACTAGCGGGAGATGCAGAGACCCAGTACTTC. It is translated as CASSQEKGLAGDAETQYF.